This T cell receptor beta chain was documented in a study of cytotoxic CD8 clonotypes in ibrutinib-treated CLL. The study, taken as a whole, reports: Clonality, elevated at ibrutinib response, dropped back toward baseline at progression. Baseline clonality, above age-matched healthy donor levels, tracked circulating CD8+ T-cell counts.

Libraries were prepared by immunoSEQ multiplex PCR; TCRdb keeps only in-frame clonotypes and omits some of them. The repertoire holds around 15,000 clones, with about two thirds as singletons. Per the germline V gene, CDR1 is MNHEY and CDR2 is SVGAGI. This CDR3 comprises 16 residues. Trimming removed 3 bases from V and 8 bases from J, with 22 bases in between. A few counts support this clone. Its antigen is unknown. Sequenced here: PBMCs, sampled before ibrutinib treatment. The chain has TRBV6-5 and TRBJ1-2; D is uncertain. The clonotype originates from a human donor with chronic lymphocytic leukemia. This CDR3 is CASSYEGRSTARGYTF. In DNA form, the CDR3 reads TGTGCCAGCAGTTATGAGGGTCGGTCTACGGCGAGGGGCTACACCTTC.